One and the same sample provided the 21 T cell receptor beta chains below, sequenced in a study of identical twins (TCRdb year 2016). Library preparation employed 5' RACE. The sequencer listed for this sample is Illumina HiSeq 2000. The raw public reads went through TCRdb reprocessing: fastp at Q25, MiXCR clone calling, in-frame beta chains kept. Identical CDR3 protein sequences are pooled into one entry, listed with their most common genes and DNA. Within this sample are approximately 490,000 distinct CDR3 sequences, with 20% to 25% of them counted one time only. The top ten hold 0.45% to 0.5% of the sample. The sample also formed part of further work on yellow fever vaccine responses in identical twins.

What was sequenced was CD4+ T cells sorted from blood. These receptors were collected from a woman aged 18-30 years in good health.

This clonotype came up a few times. The J gene is TRBJ2-1, the V gene TRBV29-1; TRBD1 aligns across 8 bases. The length of the CDR3 is 15 residues. The V segment lost 6 bases and the J segment 5 bases; nucleotides outside the gene matches: 12. The germline gives CDR1 SQVTM, CDR2 ANQGSEA. CDR3 amino acids: CSVSVQGGMDNEQFF. CDR3 sequence (DNA): TGCAGCGTGTCAGTACAGGGGGGCATGGACAATGAGCAGTTCTTC.

Here the CDR3 DNA reads TGTGCCAGCAGTTTCCCCGGACTACCAGACACTGAAGCTTTCTTT. The encoded protein is CASSFPGLPDTEAFF. This rearrangement joins TRBV12-3 or TRBV12-4 to TRBJ1-1; D gene uncertain. The CDR3 sequence is 15 residues long. The V end lost 3 bases, the J end lost 3 bases, and 14 bases lay between the germline ends.

This clonotype was seen more than once but under ten times. The chain is built from TRBV5-1 and TRBJ2-1; perhaps D is TRBD1 or TRBD2 (5 bases each). Germline V gene lookup returns CDR1 SGHRS and CDR2 YFSETQ. The germline V and J ends were trimmed by 0 bases and 7 bases, with 14 bases remaining between them. The CDR3 spans 15 residues. CDR3 nucleotide sequence: TGCGCCAGCAGCTTGGGCAGGGAGAGGCGGAATGAGCAGTTCTTC. This gives the protein CASSLGRERRNEQFF.

This clonotype was observed a handful of times. The gene calls are TRBV12-3 or TRBV12-4 and TRBJ2-7, with no clear D. The CDR3 has 12 residues. Trimming stripped 5 bases from V and 4 bases from J, with 9 bases between. CDR3 in DNA: TGTGCCAGCAGTCCCGCCCTATACGAGCAGTACTTC. Its translation: CASSPALYEQYF.

This clonotype was picked up many times. J is TRBJ1-1 and V is TRBV12-3 or TRBV12-4; the match to TRBD1 covers 7 bases. The CDR3 length is 14 residues. J gave up 4 bases and V 5 bases, and 7 bases lay outside the gene matches. The CDR3 loop is CASSQIQGSTEAFF. CDR3 DNA: TGTGCCAGCAGTCAGATACAGGGGAGCACTGAAGCTTTCTTT.

The chain links TRBV2 to TRBJ2-5; D possibly corresponds to TRBD1 (6 bases). Germline CDR1 and CDR2: SNHLY and FYNNEI. The CDR3 runs 14 residues. V lost 7 bases, J lost 7 bases, and 19 bases lay in between. The CDR3 reads CASTEGQGTWTQYF. CDR3 in DNA: TGTGCCAGCACCGAAGGTCAGGGGACCTGGACCCAGTACTTC.

V is TRBV12-3 or TRBV12-4 and J is TRBJ2-6; D is undetermined. V lost 4 bases and J lost 6, with 10 bases in between. This CDR3 region has 14 residues. As DNA, the CDR3 is TGTGCCAGCAGTTGGTCTAACGAGGCCAACGTCCTGACTTTC. This codes for CASSWSNEANVLTF.

This chain uses TRBV5-1 with TRBJ2-5; 11 positions match TRBD2. J was trimmed by 3 bases and V by 4 bases; bases with no gene match: 8. From germline, CDR1 is SGHRS and CDR2 YFSETQ. The length of the CDR3 is 16 residues. CDR3 DNA: TGCGCCAGCAGCACTCGACTAGCGGGGACTAAAGAGACCCAGTACTTC. Amino acid sequence: CASSTRLAGTKETQYF. The whole variable domain, filled in from reference TRBV5-1 and TRBJ2-5, reads KAGVTQTPRYLIKTRGQQVTLSCSPISGHRSVSWYQQTPGQGLQFLFEYFSETQRNKGNFPGRFSGRQFSNSRSEMNVSTLELGDSALYLCASSTRLAGTKETQYFGPGTRLLVL.

This clonotype has just a few counts. The CDR3 bases are TGTGCCAGCAGTACGCCCCGGGACACTAGCACAGATACGCAGTATTTT. Translation gives CASSTPRDTSTDTQYF. The chain is built from TRBV6-2 or TRBV6-3 and TRBJ2-3; TRBD1 is a possible D gene (6 bases). The length of the CDR3 is 16 residues. The V end was cut by 5 bases, the J end by 0 bases, with 15 bases between. The germline V gene encodes CDR1 MNHEY and CDR2 SVGEGT.

This clonotype was seen a few times. The chain recombines TRBV5-1 with TRBJ2-2; TRBD2 agrees at 8 bases. The CDR3 sequence is 17 residues long. Looked up from germline, CDR1 is SGHRS and CDR2 is YFSETQ. Trimming cost V 4 bases and J 3 bases; bases outside gene matches: 11. CDR3 in amino acids: CASSGTRAGAYTGELFF. CDR3 bases: TGCGCCAGCAGCGGGACTCGAGCGGGGGCCTACACCGGGGAGCTGTTTTTT.

This clonotype was picked up a small number of times. The rearrangement uses TRBV5-1 and TRBJ1-1, with D hard to call. V lost 0 bases and J lost 4, with 7 bases in between. This CDR3 is 13 amino acids long. The germline gives CDR1 SGHRS, CDR2 YFSETQ. CDR3 coding DNA: TGCGCCAGCAGCTTGGTATTGGGCACTGAAGCTTTCTTT. Translation gives CASSLVLGTEAFF.

CDR3 coding DNA: TGCAGTGCTAGGGTGCCCGTCGGGGAGCTGTTTTTT. Protein: CSARVPVGELFF. The rearrangement joins TRBV20-1 to TRBJ2-2; no clear D gene. Deletions cut 3 bases from V and 7 bases from J, with 9 bases between. From germline, CDR1 is DFQATT and CDR2 SNEGSKA (reference sequence). This CDR3 is built from 12 residues.

The rearrangement uses TRBV7-8 and TRBJ1-1; D is unresolved. The ends were cut back, 1 base at V and 5 bases at J, with 17 bases in the middle. The CDR3 extends over 16 amino acids. The germline gives CDR1 SGHVS, CDR2 FQNEAQ. CDR3: CASSLEAQVVVTEAFF. Written as DNA, the CDR3 is TGTGCCAGCAGCTTAGAGGCCCAGGTTGTAGTTACTGAAGCTTTCTTT.

V usage is TRBV2 and J usage is TRBJ2-1; TRBD1 or TRBD2 may be the D gene (5 bases each). The CDR3 is 13 amino acids. The ends were cut back, 3 bases at V and 12 bases at J, with 15 bases in the middle. Germline CDR1 is SNHLY and CDR2 is FYNNEI. CDR3 nucleotide sequence: TGTGCCAGCAGTGATTTGATGAGGGGTTGGCAGTTCTTC. Its translation is CASSDLMRGWQFF.

The V call is TRBV12-3 or TRBV12-4, the J call TRBJ1-2, with D tentatively TRBD1 (6 bases). The CDR3 is made up of 12 amino acids. Trimming shortened V by 5 bases and J by 7 bases, and 11 bases separated the two germline ends. CDR3 in DNA: TGTGCCAGCAGTGCGACAGGACGTGGCTACACCTTC. Translated, it gives CASSATGRGYTF.

This clonotype was counted a few times. This CDR3 is CASSQGIAGASNEQFF. Here the CDR3 DNA reads TGTGCCAGCAGCCAGGGCATAGCGGGGGCCTCCAATGAGCAGTTCTTC. J is TRBJ2-1 and V is TRBV5-4; 9 bases line up with TRBD2. J gave up 6 bases and V 4 bases, and 11 bases lay outside the gene matches. Per germline, CDR1 SGHNT and CDR2 YYREEE (reference sequence). This CDR3 region has 16 residues.

This clonotype came up a few times. The chain has TRBV2 and TRBJ2-3, with D uncertain. The CDR3 runs to 13 residues. V lost 6 bases, J lost 0 bases, and 7 bases lay in between. The V gene's germline CDR1 is SNHLY and CDR2 FYNNEI. CDR3 sequence: CASRWASTDTQYF. The CDR3, as DNA: TGTGCCAGCAGGTGGGCGAGCACAGATACGCAGTATTTT.

The V and J genes are TRBV12-3 or TRBV12-4 and TRBJ1-5; D gene ambiguous. The CDR3 length is 13 residues. Trimming cost V 2 bases and J 7 bases, with 9 bases left between them. CDR3 loop: CASSLTWEQPQHF. Here the CDR3 DNA reads TGTGCCAGCAGTTTAACGTGGGAGCAGCCCCAGCATTTT.

The chain carries TRBV29-1 and TRBJ1-5; 8 nucleotides match TRBD1. The V and J ends lost 6 bases and 3 bases, in that order; junction bases with no gene match: 1. The length of the CDR3 is 12 residues. CDR1 and CDR2 (germline): SQVTM, ANQGSEA. The CDR3 coding sequence is TGCAGCGTGGGACAGGCCAATCAGCCCCAGCATTTT. Translated: CSVGQANQPQHF.

This clonotype was seen a handful of times. The chain combines TRBV11-1 with TRBJ2-5, with 7 bases fitting TRBD1. The V gene end was trimmed by 5 bases and the J gene end by 1 base; junction bases not matched to a gene: 16. Germline V CDR1 and CDR2: SGHAT, FQDESV (reference sequence). The CDR3 length is 18 residues. CDR3 amino acids: CASSRPRPGQMRQETQYF. For the CDR3, the DNA is TGTGCCAGCAGCCGGCCGAGACCGGGACAGATGCGCCAAGAGACCCAGTACTTC.

The V call is TRBV12-3 or TRBV12-4, the J call TRBJ1-1; D is unresolved. The CDR3 is made up of 13 amino acids. The V end was cut by 5 bases, the J end by 5 bases, with 12 bases between. The CDR3 region has the DNA TGTGCCAGCAGTCGCCAACAGCTGACTGAAGCTTTCTTT. This translates into CASSRQQLTEAFF.